The rows below give T cell receptor beta chains drawn from one sample of a study of PD-L1 blockade in urothelial cancer. Assay: immunoSEQ multiplex PCR; the TCRdb copy retains only in-frame clones and omits some. The sample includes tens of thousands of clones, about four fifths seen only once; the top ten take about 3.7%. Material: PBMCs, obtained around atezolizumab (anti-PD-L1) treatment. The receptor source for this set is a man between 65 and 85 years old with urothelial cancer. Both conserved end residues are part of each CDR3. D genes are given only for firm matches. Only part of the rows carry a size: once, few, many, or a class if the clone is expanded.

V gene	clone size	CDR3 length	J gene	D gene	CDR3 protein	CDR3 DNA
TRBV7-2	-	12	TRBJ1-2	-	CASSLTGVGYTF	TGTGCCAGCAGTCTCACGGGAGTTGGCTACACCTTC
TRBV4-3	-	16	TRBJ1-4	TRBD1	CASSQVHAGGDEKLFF	TGCGCCAGCAGCCAAGTCCACGCAGGGGGAGATGAAAAACTGTTTTTT
TRBV9	-	15	TRBJ2-6	-	CASSVTGSGANVLTF	TGTGCCAGCAGCGTTACAGGCTCTGGGGCCAACGTCCTGACTTTC
TRBV10-3	-	17	TRBJ2-1	TRBD1	CAIRGQGTLSSYNEQFF	TGTGCCATCAGGGGACAGGGAACCCTGAGCTCCTACAATGAGCAGTTCTTC
TRBV2	-	14	TRBJ2-7	TRBD1	CASSLGQGDYEQYF	TGTGCCAGCAGTTTGGGACAGGGGGACTACGAGCAGTACTTC
TRBV19	few	14	TRBJ2-7	-	CASPAPDSYYEQYF	TGTGCCAGCCCCGCCCCGGACAGCTACTACGAGCAGTACTTC
TRBV4-3	-	14	TRBJ1-1	-	CASSQDFASGRAFF	TGCGCCAGCAGCCAAGATTTCGCGAGCGGTAGGGCTTTCTTT
TRBV18	-	16	TRBJ2-1	TRBD2	CASSPAGGQRGNEQFF	TGTGCCAGCTCACCCGCGGGAGGTCAGCGGGGAAATGAGCAGTTCTTC
TRBV19	-	16	TRBJ2-2	TRBD1	CASLSRDSEHPGELFF	TGTGCCAGTCTATCCCGGGACAGCGAACATCCCGGGGAGCTGTTTTTT
TRBV7-3	-	15	TRBJ2-1	TRBD1	CASSLDRGTYNEQFF	TGTGCCAGCAGCCTGGACAGGGGCACCTACAATGAGCAGTTCTTC
TRBV27	-	14	TRBJ2-7	TRBD2	CASSLSGLAGEQYF	TGTGCCAGCAGTTTATCGGGACTAGCGGGAGAACAGTACTTC
TRBV6-6	-	15	TRBJ1-5	-	CASSAAGGGNQPQHF	TGTGCCAGCAGTGCCGCGGGGGGCGGCAATCAGCCCCAGCATTTT
TRBV5-1	-	13	TRBJ2-7	TRBD1	CASSSGQVYEQYF	TGCGCCAGCAGCTCCGGACAGGTCTACGAGCAGTACTTC
TRBV18	-	15	TRBJ1-2	TRBD1	CASSPSGGAVYGYTF	TGTGCCAGCTCACCTTCAGGGGGCGCGGTGTATGGCTACACCTTC
TRBV7-2	-	16	TRBJ1-3	TRBD1	CASSKVEGATGNTIYF	TGTGCCAGCAGCAAGGTCGAGGGGGCTACTGGAAACACCATATATTTT
TRBV11-3	-	18	TRBJ2-3	TRBD2	CASSPGTSGRVSTDTQYF	TGTGCCAGCAGCCCAGGGACTAGCGGGAGGGTGAGCACAGATACGCAGTATTTT
TRBV2	-	14	TRBJ2-3	TRBD1	CASSKGQGADTQYF	TGTGCCAGCAGTAAGGGACAGGGGGCAGATACGCAGTATTTT
TRBV4-1	once	18	TRBJ1-3	-	CASSQDFRGSPSGNTIYF	TGCGCCAGCAGCCAAGATTTTCGGGGGTCTCCCTCTGGAAACACCATATATTTT
TRBV7-3	-	14	TRBJ1-6	-	CASSSGPDRPPLHF	TGTGCCAGCAGCTCAGGGCCAGACCGGCCACCCCTCCACTTT
TRBV9	-	13	TRBJ1-1	TRBD1	CASSPPGQGRAFF	TGTGCCAGCAGCCCCCCGGGACAGGGAAGAGCTTTCTTT
TRBV7-8	-	15	TRBJ2-4	TRBD1	CASSRDRDTKNIQYF	TGTGCCAGCAGCCGGGACAGGGACACCAAAAACATTCAGTACTTC
TRBV5-1	-	13	TRBJ1-2	-	CASSFNRDYGYTF	TGCGCCAGCAGCTTTAACAGGGATTATGGCTACACCTTC
TRBV5-4	-	15	TRBJ2-3	-	CASSLAGVGTDTQYF	TGTGCCAGCAGCTTGGCGGGGGTTGGGACAGATACGCAGTATTTT
TRBV4-1	-	16	TRBJ2-7	-	CASSQWANFQGYEQYF	TGCGCCAGCAGCCAATGGGCTAACTTTCAGGGCTACGAGCAGTACTTC
TRBV7-2	few	12	TRBJ2-3	TRBD2	CASSVSGGAGYF	TGTGCCAGCAGCGTTAGCGGGGGGGCAGGGTATTTT
TRBV14	-	13	TRBJ1-1	-	CASSQIQSTEAFF	TGTGCCAGCAGCCAAATACAGAGCACTGAAGCTTTCTTT
TRBV19	-	16	TRBJ2-2	-	CASSIGGGSNTGELFF	TGTGCCAGTAGTATTGGTGGCGGGTCGAACACCGGGGAGCTGTTTTTT
TRBV7-2	once	15	TRBJ2-5	TRBD2	CASSLDAGGQETQYF	TGTGCCAGCAGCTTAGACGCGGGGGGACAAGAGACCCAGTACTTC
TRBV2	-	14	TRBJ1-5	-	CASILSPGEQPQHF	TGTGCCAGCATCCTCTCCCCAGGGGAGCAGCCCCAGCATTTT
TRBV9	-	15	TRBJ2-6	TRBD1	CASSVTGSGANVLTF	TGTGCCAGCAGCGTGACAGGGAGTGGGGCCAACGTCCTGACTTTC
TRBV6-6	-	15	TRBJ1-4	TRBD1	CASSRDSVSDEKLFF	TGTGCCAGCAGTAGGGACAGTGTTTCGGATGAAAAACTGTTTTTT
TRBV19	-	14	TRBJ2-7	TRBD1	CASSIADRGYEQYF	TGTGCCAGTAGTATAGCGGACAGGGGTTACGAGCAGTACTTC
TRBV18	-	17	TRBJ1-1	TRBD1	CASSPSGQGASNTEAFF	TGTGCCAGCTCTCCCTCGGGACAGGGGGCGTCGAACACTGAAGCTTTCTTT
TRBV6-5	-	16	TRBJ1-2	-	CASSYLGPAGAYGYTF	TGTGCCAGCAGTTATTTGGGCCCCGCCGGCGCCTATGGCTACACCTTC
TRBV1	-	19	TRBJ2-7	-	CTSSQRGPPLAQYLNEQYF	TGCACCAGCAGCCAAAGGGGGCCCCCACTAGCTCAATACCTAAATGAGCAGTACTTC